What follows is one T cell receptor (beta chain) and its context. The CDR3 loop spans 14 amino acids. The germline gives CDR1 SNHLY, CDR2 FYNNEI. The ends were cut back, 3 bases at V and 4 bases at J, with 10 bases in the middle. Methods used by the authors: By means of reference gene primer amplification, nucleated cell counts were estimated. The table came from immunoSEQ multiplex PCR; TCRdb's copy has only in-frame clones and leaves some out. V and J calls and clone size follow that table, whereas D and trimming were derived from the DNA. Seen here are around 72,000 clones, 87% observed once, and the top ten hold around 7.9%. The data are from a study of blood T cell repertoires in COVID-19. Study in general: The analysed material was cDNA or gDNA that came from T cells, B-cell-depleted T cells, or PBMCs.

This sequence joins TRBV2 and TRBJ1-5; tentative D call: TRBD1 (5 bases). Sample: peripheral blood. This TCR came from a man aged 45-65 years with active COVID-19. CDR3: CASSEVGDNQPQHF. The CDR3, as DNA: TGTGCCAGCAGTGAGGTAGGGGATAATCAGCCCCAGCATTTT.